This T cell receptor beta chain is from a study of vaccination effects on CD4 cells after COVID-19. Sequencing followed a ViraFEST assay step that expanded antigen-specific CD4+ T cells with viral peptide pools. It was after 10 days of culture that CD4+ T cells were isolated. The vaccine recipients had no prior SARS-CoV-2 infection, with negative nucleocapsid antibodies. On both days 3 and 7, half of the culture medium was replaced with IL-2 medium. Using immunoSEQ multiplex PCR, the repertoire was profiled, and TCRdb retains in-frame clones only, with some absent. The table records some 59,000 clones, around 85% of them present only once. Deletions cut 7 bases from V and 4 bases from J, with 11 bases between. CDR3 size: 13 residues. In this sample, this clone turned up a few times. What it recognizes is unknown. The study's findings and limits: Clonal contraction was marked in infection- and vaccine-induced clones late after vaccination.

This TCR came from a human donor who received a COVID-19 vaccine. Sequences were derived from CD4+ T cells from PBMCs cultured with HCoV-229E spike peptides, sampled before COVID-19 vaccination. V is TRBV12-3 or TRBV12-4 and J is TRBJ1-3, with D tentatively TRBD1 (5 bases). The CDR3 reads CASTVRTGNTIYF. CDR3 coding DNA: TGTGCCAGCACCGTCCGGACAGGAAACACCATATATTTT.